This TCR beta chain originates from a study of cytomegalovirus exposure and HLA in healthy donors. Study-wide results and caveats: In a later analysis, an Asian-associated ancestry cluster reportedly showed fewer N-insertions than the roughly 730-donor mean. Sequencing likely generated an artifact that appeared as a cluster of highly shared sequence variants.

The PCR had 60 Vbeta and 13 Jbeta primers. Measured with immunoSEQ multiplex PCR; TCRdb has only the in-frame clones, and not every one. Of fewer than 200,000 clones listed, around 80% are singletons. Notes on this clone: The target antigen is unknown.

This receptor was identified in a female donor in good health and CMV-seronegative. Sequenced input: PBMCs.

CDR3 in DNA: TGTGCCAGCAGCGAACGGGACAGGCAGCCCCAGCATTTT. Its protein product is CASSERDRQPQHF. The chain combines TRBV6-5 with TRBJ1-5, with 8 bases matching TRBD1. Trimming took 6 bases from V and 7 from J; bases not matched to a gene: 5. Germline V lookup: CDR1 MNHEY, CDR2 SVGAGI. CDR3 length: 13 residues.